This T cell receptor beta chain was retrieved from a study of blood T cell dynamics during melanoma immunotherapy. Overall study results and limits: Unlike progressors, later disease-control patients had W3 repertoires gaining clonality or diversity.

Time point here: week 3, after first cycle of checkpoint inhibitor. Response was assessed by RECIST 1.1 at 12 weeks, except a couple of rapid progressors. Patients had no prior systemic cancer treatment, immunosuppressants or other active cancers. With regard to this clone: Its cognate antigen is unknown.

DNA loading was fixed at 350 to 450 ng for all bulk PBMC samples. Libraries were prepared by immunoSEQ multiplex PCR; TCRdb keeps only in-frame clonotypes and omits some of them. The sample records around 10,000 clones, 75% to 90% being singletons. Germline CDR1 MNHNS, CDR2 SASEGT. The CDR3 runs to 11 residues. The germline V and J ends were trimmed by 5 bases and 9 bases, with 10 bases remaining between them. The source is a human donor with melanoma. V usage is TRBV6-1 and J usage is TRBJ1-2, with D perhaps TRBD1 (5 bases). The specimen comprised blood, sampled from a patient treated with checkpoint blockade. The CDR3 DNA sequence: TGTGCCAGCAGTTACCCGGGACGCTACACCTTC. Protein product: CASSYPGRYTF.